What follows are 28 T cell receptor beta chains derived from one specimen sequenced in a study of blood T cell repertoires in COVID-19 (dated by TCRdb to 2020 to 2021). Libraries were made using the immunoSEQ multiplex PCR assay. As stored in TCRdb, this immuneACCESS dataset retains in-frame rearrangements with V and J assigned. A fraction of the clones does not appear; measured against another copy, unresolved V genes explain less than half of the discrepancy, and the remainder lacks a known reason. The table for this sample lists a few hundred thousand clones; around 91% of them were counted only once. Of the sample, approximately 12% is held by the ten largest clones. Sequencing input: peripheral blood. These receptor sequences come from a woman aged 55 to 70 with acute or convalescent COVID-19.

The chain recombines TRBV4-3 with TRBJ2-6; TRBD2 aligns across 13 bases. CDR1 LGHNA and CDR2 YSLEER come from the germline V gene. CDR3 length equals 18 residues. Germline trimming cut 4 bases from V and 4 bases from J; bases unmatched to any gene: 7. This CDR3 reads CASSPGLAGDTGANVLTF. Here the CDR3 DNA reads TGCGCCAGCAGCCCCGGACTAGCGGGGGACACCGGGGCCAACGTCCTGACTTTC.

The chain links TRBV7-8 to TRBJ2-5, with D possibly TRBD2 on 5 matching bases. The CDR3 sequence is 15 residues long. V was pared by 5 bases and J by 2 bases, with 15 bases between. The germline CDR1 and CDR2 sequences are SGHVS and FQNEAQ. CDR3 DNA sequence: TGTGCCAGCAGCCCGCCCAGGAGCGGACAAGAGACCCAGTACTTC. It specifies CASSPPRSGQETQYF.

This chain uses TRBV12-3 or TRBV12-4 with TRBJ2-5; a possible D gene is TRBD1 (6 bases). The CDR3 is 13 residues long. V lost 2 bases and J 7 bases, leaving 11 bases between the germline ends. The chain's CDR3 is CASSLHRGGTQYF. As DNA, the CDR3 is TGTGCCAGCAGTTTACACAGAGGGGGGACCCAGTACTTC.

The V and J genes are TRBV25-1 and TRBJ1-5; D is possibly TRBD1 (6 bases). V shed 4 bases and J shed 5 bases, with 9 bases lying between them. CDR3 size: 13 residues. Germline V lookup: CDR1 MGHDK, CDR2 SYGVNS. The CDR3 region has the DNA TGTGCCAGCAGTGCAGCAGGGGATCAGCCCCAGCATTTT. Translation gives CASSAAGDQPQHF.

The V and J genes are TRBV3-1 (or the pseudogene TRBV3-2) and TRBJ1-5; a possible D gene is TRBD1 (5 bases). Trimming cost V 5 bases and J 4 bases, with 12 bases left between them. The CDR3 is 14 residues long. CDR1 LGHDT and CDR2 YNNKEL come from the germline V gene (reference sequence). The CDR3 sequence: CASSSGGGNQPQHF. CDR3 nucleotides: TGTGCCAGCAGCTCCGGGGGGGGAAATCAGCCCCAGCATTTT.

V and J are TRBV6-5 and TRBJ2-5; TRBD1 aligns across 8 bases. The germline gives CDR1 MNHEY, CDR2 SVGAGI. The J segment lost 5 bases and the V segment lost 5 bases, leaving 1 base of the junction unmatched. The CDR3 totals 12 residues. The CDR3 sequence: CASSRQGETQYF. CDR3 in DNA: TGTGCCAGCAGTAGACAGGGGGAGACCCAGTACTTC.

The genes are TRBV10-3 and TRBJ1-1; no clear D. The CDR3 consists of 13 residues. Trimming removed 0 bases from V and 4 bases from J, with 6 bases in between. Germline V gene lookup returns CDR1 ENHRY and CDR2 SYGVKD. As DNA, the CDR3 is TGTGCCATCAGTGAGTCGGTCAGCACTGAAGCTTTCTTT. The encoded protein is CAISESVSTEAFF.

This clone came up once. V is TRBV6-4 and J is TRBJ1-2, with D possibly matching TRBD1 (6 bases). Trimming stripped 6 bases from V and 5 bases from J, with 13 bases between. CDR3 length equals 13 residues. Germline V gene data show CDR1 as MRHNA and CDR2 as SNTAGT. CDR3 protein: CASRPQGGYGYTF. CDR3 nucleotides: TGTGCCAGCAGACCTCAAGGGGGTTATGGCTACACCTTC.

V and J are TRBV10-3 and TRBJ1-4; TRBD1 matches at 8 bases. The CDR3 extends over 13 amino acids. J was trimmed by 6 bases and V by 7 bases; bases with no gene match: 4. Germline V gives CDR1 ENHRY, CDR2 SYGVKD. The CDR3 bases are TGTGCCATCACTCCAGGGGGCGATGAAAAACTGTTTTTT. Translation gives CAITPGGDEKLFF.

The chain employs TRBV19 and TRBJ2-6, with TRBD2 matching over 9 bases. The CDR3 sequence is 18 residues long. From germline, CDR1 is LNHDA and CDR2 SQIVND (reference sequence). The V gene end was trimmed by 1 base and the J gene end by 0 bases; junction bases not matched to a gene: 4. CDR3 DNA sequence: TGTGCCAGTAGTATAGGCCCAGCGGGGGGCTCTGGGGCCAACGTCCTGACTTTC. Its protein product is CASSIGPAGGSGANVLTF.

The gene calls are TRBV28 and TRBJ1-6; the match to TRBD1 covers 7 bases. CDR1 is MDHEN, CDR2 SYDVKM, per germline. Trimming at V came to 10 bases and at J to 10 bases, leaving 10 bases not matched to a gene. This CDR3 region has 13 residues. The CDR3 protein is CATSAVRGSPLHF. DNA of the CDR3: TGTGCCACCTCTGCGGTCAGGGGGTCACCCCTCCACTTT.

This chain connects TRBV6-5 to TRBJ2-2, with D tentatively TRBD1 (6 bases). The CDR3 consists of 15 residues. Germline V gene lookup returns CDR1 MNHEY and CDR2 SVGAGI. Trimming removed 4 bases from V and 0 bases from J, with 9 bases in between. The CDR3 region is CASSLGTTNTGELFF. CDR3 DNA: TGTGCCAGCAGTTTGGGGACAACGAACACCGGGGAGCTGTTTTTT.

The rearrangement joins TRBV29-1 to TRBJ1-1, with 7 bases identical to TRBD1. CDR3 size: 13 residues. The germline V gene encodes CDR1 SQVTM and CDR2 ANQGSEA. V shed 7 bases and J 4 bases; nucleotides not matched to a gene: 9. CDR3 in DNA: TGCAGCGCCGGCAGGGGGAGCGGCACTGAAGCTTTCTTT. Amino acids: CSAGRGSGTEAFF. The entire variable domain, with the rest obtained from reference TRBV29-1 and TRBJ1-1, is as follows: SAVISQKPSRDICQRGTSLTIQCQVDSQVTMMFWYRQQPGQSLTLIATANQGSEATYESGFVIDKFPISRPNLTFSTLTVSNMSPEDSSIYLCSAGRGSGTEAFFGQGTRLTVV.

DNA of the CDR3: TGTGCCAGCTTCGGACAGGGTTTAAATAATTCACCCCTCCACTTT. As protein: CASFGQGLNNSPLHF. V gene TRBV5-6 combines with J gene TRBJ1-6, with TRBD1 matching over 8 bases. The CDR3 consists of 15 residues. Germline assignment: CDR1 SGHDT and CDR2 YYEEEE. The V and J ends lost 7 bases and 5 bases, in that order; junction bases with no gene match: 8.

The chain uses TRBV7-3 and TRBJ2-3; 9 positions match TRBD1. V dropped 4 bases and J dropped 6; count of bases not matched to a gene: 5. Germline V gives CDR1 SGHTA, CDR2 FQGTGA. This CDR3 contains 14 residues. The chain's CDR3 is CASSSTGGKDTQYF. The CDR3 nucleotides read TGTGCCAGCAGCTCGACAGGGGGGAAGGATACGCAGTATTTT.

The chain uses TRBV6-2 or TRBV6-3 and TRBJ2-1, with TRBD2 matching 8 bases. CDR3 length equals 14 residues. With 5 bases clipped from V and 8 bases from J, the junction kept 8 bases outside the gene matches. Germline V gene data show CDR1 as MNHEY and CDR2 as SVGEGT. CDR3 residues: CASSASGGTDEQFF. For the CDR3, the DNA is TGTGCCAGCAGTGCGAGCGGGGGTACCGATGAGCAGTTCTTC.

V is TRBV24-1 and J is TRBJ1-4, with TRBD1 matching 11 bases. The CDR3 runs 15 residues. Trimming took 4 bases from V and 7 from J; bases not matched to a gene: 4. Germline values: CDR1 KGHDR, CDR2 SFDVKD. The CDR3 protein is CATSDPGTGGEKLFF. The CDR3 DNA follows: TGTGCCACCAGTGACCCCGGGACAGGGGGTGAAAAACTGTTTTTT.

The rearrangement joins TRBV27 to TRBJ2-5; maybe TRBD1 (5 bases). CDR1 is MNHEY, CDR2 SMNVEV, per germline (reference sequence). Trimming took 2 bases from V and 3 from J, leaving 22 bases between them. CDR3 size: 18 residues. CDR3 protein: CASSLKAQGLAIEETQYF. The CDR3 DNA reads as TGTGCCAGCAGTTTAAAGGCCCAGGGTCTCGCGATAGAAGAGACCCAGTACTTC.

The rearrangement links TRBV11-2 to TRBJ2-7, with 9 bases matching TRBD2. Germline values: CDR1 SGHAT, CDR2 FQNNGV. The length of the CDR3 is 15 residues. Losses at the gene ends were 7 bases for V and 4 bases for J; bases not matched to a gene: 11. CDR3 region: CASKFSSAGGYEQYF. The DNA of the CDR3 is TGTGCCAGCAAGTTCAGTTCTGCGGGAGGGTACGAGCAGTACTTC.

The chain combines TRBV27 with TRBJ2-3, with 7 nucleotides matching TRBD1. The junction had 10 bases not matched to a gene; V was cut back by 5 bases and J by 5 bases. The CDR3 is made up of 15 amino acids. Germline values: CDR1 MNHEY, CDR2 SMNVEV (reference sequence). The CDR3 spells CASSLTGAVGDTQYF. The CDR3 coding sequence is TGTGCCAGCAGTCTTACAGGGGCCGTGGGAGATACGCAGTATTTT.

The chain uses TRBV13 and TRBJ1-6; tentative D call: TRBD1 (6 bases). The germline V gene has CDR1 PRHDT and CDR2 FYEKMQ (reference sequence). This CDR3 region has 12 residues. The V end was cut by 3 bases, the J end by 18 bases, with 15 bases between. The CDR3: CASSLPGHGPHF. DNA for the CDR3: TGTGCCAGCAGCTTGCCGGGACACGGACCCCACTTT.

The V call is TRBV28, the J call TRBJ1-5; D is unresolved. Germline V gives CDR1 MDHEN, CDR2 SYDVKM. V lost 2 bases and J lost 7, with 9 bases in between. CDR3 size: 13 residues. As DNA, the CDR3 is TGTGCCAGCAGTTTAGCGGTCGGACAGCCCCAGCATTTT. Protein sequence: CASSLAVGQPQHF. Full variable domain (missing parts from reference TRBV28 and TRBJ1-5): DVKVTQSSRYLVKRTGEKVFLECVQDMDHENMFWYRQDPGLGLRLIYFSYDVKMKEKGDIPEGYSVSREKKERFSLILESASTNQTSMYLCASSLAVGQPQHFGDGTRLSIL.

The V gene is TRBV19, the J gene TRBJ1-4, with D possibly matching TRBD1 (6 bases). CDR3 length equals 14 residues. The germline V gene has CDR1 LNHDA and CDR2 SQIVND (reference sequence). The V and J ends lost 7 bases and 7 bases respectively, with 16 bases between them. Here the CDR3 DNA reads TGTGCCAGTACGGTAGGGGGTTCGGCTGAAAAACTGTTTTTT. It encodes CASTVGGSAEKLFF.

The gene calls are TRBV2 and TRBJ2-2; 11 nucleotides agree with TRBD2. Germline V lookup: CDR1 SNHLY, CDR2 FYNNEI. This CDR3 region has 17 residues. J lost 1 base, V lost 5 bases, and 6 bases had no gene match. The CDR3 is CASSPSGLAGNTGELFF. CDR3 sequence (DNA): TGTGCCAGCAGTCCATCTGGACTAGCGGGGAACACCGGGGAGCTGTTTTTT. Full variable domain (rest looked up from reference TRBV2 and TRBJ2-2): EPEVTQTPSHQVTQMGQEVILRCVPISNHLYFYWYRQILGQKVEFLVSFYNNEISEKSEIFDDQFSVERPDGSNFTLKIRSTKLEDSAMYFCASSPSGLAGNTGELFFGEGSRLTVL.

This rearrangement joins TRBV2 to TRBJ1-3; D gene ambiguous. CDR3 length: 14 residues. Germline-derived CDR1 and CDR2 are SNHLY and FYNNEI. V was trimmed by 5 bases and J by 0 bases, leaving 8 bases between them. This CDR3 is CASSRESSGNTIYF. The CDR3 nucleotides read TGTGCCAGCAGTCGCGAGAGCTCTGGAAACACCATATATTTT.

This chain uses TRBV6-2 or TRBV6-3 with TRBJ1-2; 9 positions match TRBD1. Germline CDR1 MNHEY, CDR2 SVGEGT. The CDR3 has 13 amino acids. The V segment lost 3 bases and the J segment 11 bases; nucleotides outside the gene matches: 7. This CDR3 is CASSYPGQGVYTF. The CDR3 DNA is TGTGCCAGCAGTTATCCGGGACAGGGTGTGTACACCTTC.

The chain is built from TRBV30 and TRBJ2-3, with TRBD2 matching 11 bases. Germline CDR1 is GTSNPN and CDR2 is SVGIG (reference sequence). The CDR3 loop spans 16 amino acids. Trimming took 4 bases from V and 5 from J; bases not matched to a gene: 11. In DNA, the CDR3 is TGTGCCTGGATTCTAGCGGGAGGCTCGGGTGGAGATACGCAGTATTTT. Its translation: CAWILAGGSGGDTQYF.

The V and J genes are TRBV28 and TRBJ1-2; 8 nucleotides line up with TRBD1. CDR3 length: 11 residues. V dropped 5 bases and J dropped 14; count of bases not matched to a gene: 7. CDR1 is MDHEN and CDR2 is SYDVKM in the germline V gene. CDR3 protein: CASSLGTGQTF. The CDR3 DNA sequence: TGTGCCAGCAGTCTGGGGACAGGCCAAACCTTC.